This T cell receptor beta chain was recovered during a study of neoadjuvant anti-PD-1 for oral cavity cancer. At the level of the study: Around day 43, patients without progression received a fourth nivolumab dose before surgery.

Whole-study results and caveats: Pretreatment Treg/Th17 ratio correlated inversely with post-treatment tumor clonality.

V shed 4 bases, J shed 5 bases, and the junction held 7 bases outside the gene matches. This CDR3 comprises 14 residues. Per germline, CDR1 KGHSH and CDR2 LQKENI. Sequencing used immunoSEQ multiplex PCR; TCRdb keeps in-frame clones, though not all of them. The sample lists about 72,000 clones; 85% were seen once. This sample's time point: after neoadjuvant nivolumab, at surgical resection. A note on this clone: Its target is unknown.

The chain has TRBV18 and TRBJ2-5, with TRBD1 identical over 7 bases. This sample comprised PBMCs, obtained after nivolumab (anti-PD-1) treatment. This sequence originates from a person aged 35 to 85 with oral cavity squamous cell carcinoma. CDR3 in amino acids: CASSRLARGETQYF. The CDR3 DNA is TGTGCCAGCTCACGACTTGCCAGGGGGGAGACCCAGTACTTC. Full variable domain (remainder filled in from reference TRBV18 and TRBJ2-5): NAGVMQNPRHLVRRRGQEARLRCSPMKGHSHVYWYRQLPEEGLKFMVYLQKENIIDESGMPKERFSAEFPKEGPSILRIQQVVRGDSAAYFCASSRLARGETQYFGPGTRLLVL.